This T cell receptor (beta chain) was recorded in a study of T cell changes during pregnancy in multiple sclerosis. Repertoires were generated with immunoSEQ multiplex PCR, while TCRdb's copy carries only in-frame clones and drops some. The table has about 70,000 clones, approximately 92% seen once. The CDR3 has 15 residues. Trimming removed 6 bases from V and 1 base from J; junction bases left unmatched: 2. Looked up from germline, CDR1 is KGHSH and CDR2 is LQKENI. The rearrangement links TRBV18 to TRBJ2-2; 10 bases align to TRBD2. The source of this sequence is a female donor with multiple sclerosis, enrolled in a pregnancy study. This specimen was peripheral blood, taken in the third trimester of pregnancy. The CDR3 DNA reads TGTGCCAGCTCGCTAGCGGGAGAGAACACCGGGGAGCTGTTTTTT. Its protein is CASSLAGENTGELFF.